This T cell receptor beta chain was profiled in a study of shared clonotypes between healthy human individuals. About 28,000 T cell genomes, or around 300 ng DNA, went into replicate PCRs of unsorted PBMC. Unsorted PBMC DNA was sequenced on ten immunoSEQ deep assay plates. Profiled with immunoSEQ multiplex PCR; TCRdb holds only in-frame clones, not every one. The sample includes 500,000 to 650,000 clones, around three quarters of them seen just once. This clone was seen a handful of times. The antigen remains undetermined. Nashville, Tennessee was home to all donors, who were Caucasian adults. The CDR3 extends over 13 amino acids. Between the trimmed V and J ends, which lost 5 bases and 7 bases, there was a span of 13 bases. Germline V lookup: CDR1 SGDLS, CDR2 YYNGEE. Study observations and caveats: Sampling included only blood; tissue repertoires likely differ.

The TCR comes from a woman aged 35 to 49 in good health. Some clones in this sample may be carry-over from other donors' samples. The V call is TRBV9, the J call TRBJ2-4; D is ambiguous. The sequenced sample consisted of PBMCs. The CDR3 loop is CASSGSLGNIQYF. The CDR3 DNA sequence: TGTGCCAGCAGTGGCAGTCTAGGGAACATTCAGTACTTC.